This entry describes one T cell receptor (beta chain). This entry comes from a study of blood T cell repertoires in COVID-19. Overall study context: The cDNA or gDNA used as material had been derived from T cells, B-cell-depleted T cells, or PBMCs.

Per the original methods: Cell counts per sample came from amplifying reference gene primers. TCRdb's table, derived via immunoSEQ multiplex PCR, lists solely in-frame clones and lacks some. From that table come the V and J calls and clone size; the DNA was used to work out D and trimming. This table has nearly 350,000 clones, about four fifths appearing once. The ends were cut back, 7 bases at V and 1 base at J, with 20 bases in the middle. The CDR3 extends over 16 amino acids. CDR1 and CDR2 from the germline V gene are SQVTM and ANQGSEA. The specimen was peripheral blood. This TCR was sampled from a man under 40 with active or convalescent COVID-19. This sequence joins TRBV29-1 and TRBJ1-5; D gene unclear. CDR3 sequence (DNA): TGCAGCGGAGCTCTTACCGGGAAGAGGAGCAATCAGCCCCAGCATTTT. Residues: CSGALTGKRSNQPQHF. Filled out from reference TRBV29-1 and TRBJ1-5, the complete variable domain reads SAVISQKPSRDICQRGTSLTIQCQVDSQVTMMFWYRQQPGQSLTLIATANQGSEATYESGFVIDKFPISRPNLTFSTLTVSNMSPEDSSIYLCSGALTGKRSNQPQHFGDGTRLSIL.